A single sample gave rise to the 22 T cell receptor beta chains below, sequenced in a study of human T cells and chemical hapten exposure. Time point specified: patch test 2, 6 weeks after DPC sensitization. This sample's treatment: therapeutic diphenylcyclopropenone sensitization with weekly scalp DPC. TCRdb redid the calling of the RACE reads with MiXCR, one entry per CDR3 protein. The sample consists of over 85,000 distinct CDR3 sequences, approximately 8.6% of them appearing once. The sample consisted of whole blood, taken in connection with sensitization to the hapten diphenylcyclopropenone (DPC). These receptors came from a woman between 40 and 55 years old with alopecia areata. Some clones in this sample may be carry-over from other donors' samples.

This clonotype appeared a few times. The chain joins TRBV29-1 to TRBJ1-5, with D possibly matching TRBD1 (5 bases). The CDR3 covers 14 residues. Germline CDR1 SQVTM, CDR2 ANQGSEA. Trimming removed 4 bases from V and 2 bases from J, with 12 bases in between. CDR3 coding DNA: TGCAGCGTTGGGTCCAGACAGCGCAATCAGCCCCAGCATTTT. Its translation is CSVGSRQRNQPQHF.

This clonotype was picked up many times. V usage is TRBV29-1 and J usage is TRBJ1-4; 9 bases are a match to TRBD1. Germline values: CDR1 SQVTM, CDR2 ANQGSEA. This CDR3 is 11 amino acids long. With 6 bases clipped from V and 8 bases from J, the junction kept 1 base outside the gene matches. This CDR3 is CSVGTGEKLFF. The DNA for the CDR3 is TGCAGCGTGGGGACAGGGGAAAAACTGTTTTTT.

The table lists this clonotype with a few counts. The chain carries TRBV12-5 and TRBJ1-1; perhaps TRBD1 as D (6 bases). Germline-derived CDR1 and CDR2 are LGHNT and FRNRAP. V was shortened by 5 bases and J by 2 bases, with 12 bases between the two germline ends. The CDR3 sequence is 14 residues long. CDR3 residues: CASGRGGHNTEAFF. The CDR3 coding sequence is TGTGCTAGTGGTCGGGGGGGACACAACACTGAAGCTTTCTTT.

This clonotype turned up a few times. This rearrangement joins TRBV7-2 to TRBJ2-3; 7 positions agree with TRBD2. The CDR3 contains 15 residues. V shed 7 bases, J shed 2 bases, and the junction held 9 bases outside the gene matches. Looked up from germline, CDR1 is SGHTA and CDR2 is FQGNSA. CDR3: CASTPGLTSTDTQYF. The CDR3 DNA sequence: TGTGCCAGCACGCCGGGACTAACCTCCACAGATACGCAGTATTTT.

V and J are TRBV6-2 or TRBV6-3 and TRBJ2-7, with 7 bases aligning to TRBD1. Germline CDR1 reads MNHEY; CDR2 reads SVGEGT. There are 13 residues in the CDR3. With 3 bases clipped from V and 2 bases from J, the junction kept 1 base outside the gene matches. Here the CDR3 DNA reads TGTGCCAGCAGTTATGACAGGGCCTACGAGCAGTACTTC. Its translation is CASSYDRAYEQYF.

The rearrangement links TRBV3-1 to TRBJ2-1; D gene ambiguous. Germline-derived CDR1 and CDR2 are LGHDT and YNNKEL (reference sequence). This CDR3 region has 12 residues. V lost 4 bases and J 15 bases, leaving 16 bases between the germline ends. The CDR3 nucleotides read TGTGCCAGCAGCCGAAGTACCGCTAGTTGGTTCTTC. This sequence encodes CASSRSTASWFF.

CDR3 region: CASSLAIHNEQFF. For the CDR3, the DNA is TGTGCCAGCAGCTTAGCGATCCACAATGAGCAGTTCTTC. This rearrangement joins TRBV7-2 to TRBJ2-1, with D unresolved. The germline V and J ends were trimmed by 0 bases and 5 bases, with 5 bases remaining between them. The V gene's germline CDR1 is SGHTA and CDR2 FQGNSA. This CDR3 has 13 residues.

This clonotype was found many times. The rearrangement links TRBV5-8 to TRBJ2-3; 8 bases fit TRBD1. This CDR3 comprises 14 residues. In germline, CDR1 is SGHTS, CDR2 YDEGEE. V lost 4 bases, J lost 5 bases, and 6 bases stayed unmatched. This CDR3 reads CASSTGQDLDTQYF. CDR3 nucleotides: TGTGCCAGCAGCACGGGACAGGATTTAGATACGCAGTATTTT.

In this sample, this clonotype turned up many times. The chain links TRBV5-4 to TRBJ2-7; D tentatively fits TRBD1 or TRBD2 (5 bases each). Trimming took 0 bases from V and 3 from J, leaving 13 bases between them. The germline V gene encodes CDR1 SGHNT and CDR2 YYREEE (reference sequence). CDR3 length: 15 amino acids. In DNA, the CDR3 is TGTGCCAGCAGCTTGGGTTGGGGGTCGAACTACGAGCAGTACTTC. Protein: CASSLGWGSNYEQYF.

This clonotype has just a few counts. This sequence joins TRBV7-9 and TRBJ2-7; 9 bases line up with TRBD2. The CDR3 is 14 residues long. After removal of 3 bases from V and 3 bases from J, the junction contained 3 bases not matched to a gene. The germline CDR1 and CDR2 sequences are SEHNR and FQNEAQ (reference sequence). The CDR3, as DNA: TGTGCCAGCAGCTTTAGCGGGGGCAACTACGAGCAGTACTTC. It specifies CASSFSGGNYEQYF.

The CDR3 sequence is CASSRDETDTQYF. The CDR3, as DNA: TGTGCCAGTTCTAGGGACGAAACAGATACGCAGTATTTT. The chain uses TRBV6-2 or TRBV6-3 and TRBJ2-3; D may match TRBD1 or TRBD2 (5 bases each). V was shortened by 9 bases and J by 3 bases, with 13 bases between the two germline ends. Germline CDR1 reads MNHEY; CDR2 reads SVGEGT. This CDR3 spans 13 amino acids.

This clonotype was detected only once. A much larger clone lies one base from this, so it may be a read error. This rearrangement joins TRBV18 to TRBJ1-4; D unclear. There are 12 residues in the CDR3. Germline CDR1 is KGHSH and CDR2 is LQKENI. Trimming cost V 6 bases and J 10 bases, with 12 bases left between them. The CDR3 region has the DNA TGTGCCAGCTCCTCTATTGATGGAAAACTGTTTTTT. This codes for CASSSIDGKLFF.

This clonotype was detected many times. V and J are TRBV12-3 or TRBV12-4 and TRBJ2-1, with 10 bases identical to TRBD2. This CDR3 region has 13 residues. The junction had 0 bases not matched to a gene; V was cut back by 9 bases and J by 1 base. CDR3 bases: TGTGCCAGTAGCGGGAGGTCCTACAATGAGCAGTTCTTC. Protein sequence: CASSGRSYNEQFF.

This clonotype was seen many times. The V call is TRBV20-1, the J call TRBJ2-3; 9 bases agree with TRBD1. The CDR3 is 9 residues long. Germline V gives CDR1 DFQATT, CDR2 SNEGSKA (reference sequence). CDR3 nucleotide sequence: TGCAGGCTACCGGGACAGGGGTATTTT. Protein product: CRLPGQGYF.

The genes are TRBV5-1 and TRBJ2-5, with 7 bases aligning to TRBD1. With 3 bases clipped from V and 3 bases from J, the junction kept 8 bases outside the gene matches. The length of the CDR3 is 15 residues. CDR1 is SGHRS and CDR2 is YFSETQ in the germline V gene. The CDR3 loop is CASSWEGQVKETQYF. The DNA of the CDR3 is TGCGCCAGCAGCTGGGAAGGACAGGTGAAAGAGACCCAGTACTTC.

The CDR3 nucleotides are TGTGCCAGCAGGCTAGGGTTGGCCGGGGAGCTGTTTTTT. It is translated as CASRLGLAGELFF. The chain is built from TRBV12-3 or TRBV12-4 and TRBJ2-2; D not resolved. V shed 6 bases and J shed 6 bases, with 11 bases lying between them. The CDR3 consists of 13 residues.

Many counts were recorded for this clonotype. The chain recombines TRBV20-1 with TRBJ2-1; 10 bases are shared with TRBD2. Germline lookup yields CDR1 DFQATT and CDR2 SNEGSKA (reference sequence). V was pared by 6 bases and J by 5 bases, with 10 bases of the junction left unmatched. The CDR3 covers 15 residues. The CDR3 DNA sequence: TGCAGTGCAATTAGCGGGAGGAATCCGAACAATGAGCAGTTCTTC. Its protein is CSAISGRNPNNEQFF.

A few counts support this clonotype. V usage is TRBV7-2 and J usage is TRBJ1-6; TRBD1 might be the D (5 bases). The V end was cut by 0 bases, the J end by 7 bases, with 10 bases between. Germline lookup yields CDR1 SGHTA and CDR2 FQGNSA. There are 15 residues in the CDR3. CDR3 amino acids: CASSLAGVTNSPLHF. DNA for the CDR3: TGTGCCAGCAGCTTAGCAGGGGTGACAAATTCACCCCTCCACTTT.

A few counts support this clonotype. The chain uses TRBV6-6 and TRBJ1-5, with a possible D match to TRBD1 (5 bases). Germline V gives CDR1 MNHNY, CDR2 SVGAGI (reference sequence). V was clipped by 5 bases and J by 4 bases, with 12 bases between them. The CDR3 sequence is 14 residues long. CDR3: CASSADGANQPQHF. DNA for the CDR3: TGTGCCAGCAGTGCCGACGGGGCAAATCAGCCCCAGCATTTT.

Worth noting for this clonotype: Sequence at one end of the junction differs from germline and may be a read error. The chain joins TRBV4-3 to TRBJ2-1, with D unclear. Germline CDR1 LGHNA, CDR2 YSLEER. The CDR3 loop spans 15 amino acids. DNA of the CDR3: TGCGCCAGCAGCCAAGACTCCGACGCTCCCAATGAGCAGTCCTTC. Translated, it gives CASSQDSDAPNEQSF.

This clonotype was seen only a few times. J is TRBJ2-7 and V is TRBV28; D not resolved. Looked up from germline, CDR1 is MDHEN and CDR2 is SYDVKM. The CDR3 consists of 12 residues. Trimming stripped 5 bases from V and 3 bases from J, with 8 bases between. CDR3: CASSIPHYEQYF. CDR3 in DNA: TGTGCCAGCAGTATTCCTCACTACGAGCAGTACTTC.

This clonotype was detected a few times. The CDR3 DNA reads TGTGCCAGCAGCCCCGACAGGGTGGGCACTGAAGCTTTCTTT. Amino acid sequence: CASSPDRVGTEAFF. V and J are TRBV12-3 or TRBV12-4 and TRBJ1-1, with 7 bases identical to TRBD1. After removal of 6 bases from V and 4 bases from J, the junction contained 8 bases not matched to a gene. The CDR3 runs to 14 residues.